The entry below gives a single TCR beta chain sequence along with its context. The specificity of this receptor is unknown. Its ends do not fully match the called genes, so a read error is possible. For repertoire sequencing, TCR beta CDR3 regions were amplified from RNA transcripts. HTBI primers and the Qiagen OneStep RT-PCR kit were used in a first-round RT-PCR, which was followed by a second-round multiplex PCR, size selection and purification. Libraries were sequenced on an Illumina HiSeq2000 using paired-end 100 bp reads. Per the source publication's procedure: SOAPnuke was used to process the reads, throwing out any read that had adapters, had uncalled bases, had a mean Phred below 15, or lacked an exact constant-primer or identifier match. COPE v1.2.5 was used to merge high-quality paired reads. Clonotypes were defined as unique nucleotide sequences and were aligned to IMGT TRB V, D and J references using MiTCR v1.1. The analysis was limited to V-J combinations with a frequency above 0.0001, which together covered approximately 99% of repertoires. For each V-J combination, a TCR clonal expansion and chaos score was defined as the ratio of F50 clonal expansion to chaos observed in the TCRdist matrix. Welch's t-statistics and random forest were used to narrow the features down to approximately 13 V-J combinations, which were then fed into a naive Bayes classifier. Thyroid-blood repertoire similarity was quantified with the Morisita-Horn index. Through fastp at Q25 and MiXCR, TCRdb rebuilt clones from the public reads, retaining in-frame beta chains. When rows share a CDR3 protein, they turn into one entry using the most common DNA and genes. The V and J calls were not made by the authors but by TCRdb's processing. The sample contains 340,000 or so distinct CDR3 sequences, roughly 16% of them found a single time. Together, the top ten hold around 12% of the sample.

Including cysteine and phenylalanine, the CDR3 has 14 amino acids. Just the 42-base CDR3 DNA is kept, in frame starting at base 1. CDR1 MNHNS and CDR2 SASEGT are derived from the germline V gene. The data originate from a study of Graves' ophthalmopathy and Graves' hyperthyroidism listed by TCRdb under 2018. Study-wide context: Peripheral blood samples were taken at the time of initial diagnosis, before any treatment was given. The study used TCR beta repertoire signatures to distinguish Graves' ophthalmopathy from Graves' hyperthyroidism and to predict progression to ophthalmopathy. In total, 135 blood samples were TCR-sequenced: some 40 ophthalmopathy, roughly 77 hyperthyroidism and some 17 hyperthyroidism-to-ophthalmopathy patients. A discovery set of 100 patients (roughly 43 ophthalmopathy, just over 55 stable hyperthyroidism) was enrolled to explore V-J signatures distinguishing ophthalmopathy from hyperthyroidism. An independent validation cohort comprised around 20 hyperthyroidism patients and around 16 patients who later progressed from hyperthyroidism to ophthalmopathy. T-cell repertoires of thyroid tissue and blood were compared in over 5 hyperthyroidism patients. Once sampling was done, hyperthyroidism patients were given methimazole at a starting dose of 30 mg daily, while ophthalmopathy patients were given high-dose intravenous methylprednisolone.

Ophthalmopathy patients had moderately to severely active disease, Clinical Activity Score of at least 3, NOSPECS grade of at least 4, and disease duration under 3 months. Patients with other autoimmune diseases, uncontrolled infections, pregnancy or lactation were excluded from the study. Diagnosis was based on clinical symptoms, serum thyroxine, TRAb, thyroid ultrasound and orbital computed tomography. Using Ficoll-Paque density gradient centrifugation, PBMCs were isolated from about 9.2 ml of fresh peripheral blood. Total RNA was extracted with Trizol reagent and quality-checked on an Agilent 2100 Bioanalyzer. The paper as a whole reports these results and caveats: No statistical method was used to predetermine the sample size, and group allocation was not hidden from the investigators. Ophthalmopathy was separated from stable hyperthyroidism by the 13-signature model with about 90% sensitivity and just under 84% specificity in cross-validation and with 80%/75% in the test set. In validation, the model predicted ophthalmopathy progression with 70.59% sensitivity and approximately 72% specificity; fewer than 15 predicted patients were CT-confirmed with GO in a median of around 6.5 months. Most expanded thyroid clonotypes with a frequency above 0.001 also appeared in blood, which suggests that blood repertoires may reflect the immune response in the thyroid.

This chain is built from TRBV6-1 and TRBJ2-7; too little of a D gene remains to name it. The sequence was collected from an adult man with Graves' ophthalmopathy. The source material was peripheral blood. The CDR3 region reads CASSGRSWTYEQSF. The nucleotide sequence is given as TGTGCCAGCAGTGGCAGAAGTTGGACCTACGAGCAGTCCTTC.